This entry features one T cell receptor beta chain sequence. Its target is unknown. Donation came from healthy Caucasian individuals in Russia who were aged 6 to 90. This entry comes from a study of blood T cells in healthy people across ages. A sample-barcoded 5' primer and a J-beta primer mix were used in a second PCR of roughly 7 to 11 cycles. A template-switch adaptor that had 12 random nucleotides put a tag on each cDNA molecule. TCRdb processed the 5' RACE reads anew with MiXCR; each CDR3 protein has one entry. Among just under 750,000 distinct CDR3 sequences listed, over 20% were seen once. The V gene's germline CDR1 is MNHEY and CDR2 SVGEGT. With V trimmed by 7 bases and J by 6 bases, 12 bases remained unmatched. The length of the CDR3 is 16 residues. Study conclusions and caveats: Those diversity estimates obtained from one million T cells were thought to be underestimates.

The gene calls are TRBV6-2 or TRBV6-3 and TRBJ2-6, with 7 bases lining up with TRBD2. The sequence was obtained from a man aged 70 or older in good health. Input material: blood. The CDR3 loop reads CASNTRGGYKANVLTF. The DNA of the CDR3 is TGTGCCAGCAATACTCGGGGAGGGTATAAGGCCAACGTCCTGACTTTC.